The T cell receptor (beta chain) under discussion was sequenced for a study of T-cell memory formation after mild COVID-19. Overall study: Among the donors, TCR clusters were largely specific to each donor.

This clonotype was picked up many times. Its antigen is still unknown. The TCR alpha and TCR beta cDNA libraries, bearing sample barcodes and UMIs, were generated by 5'RACE using constant-segment primers. Using its own MiXCR run on the 5' RACE reads, TCRdb lists one record per CDR3 protein. The table shows more than 120,000 distinct CDR3 sequences, with 5.5% to 7% occurring only once. The V end was cut by 4 bases, the J end by 5 bases, with 17 bases between. This CDR3 contains 16 residues. Regarding the study as a whole: Clones that contracted clustered mainly in CM and EM if CD4+ and in EMRA if CD8+. Among clones contracting day 15 to 85, CD4/CD8 was balanced, whereas later expanders leaned CD4+.

Input material: PBMCs or a T cell subset sorted from them (not recorded which). The chain has TRBV12-3 or TRBV12-4 and TRBJ1-4; D gene ambiguous. This sequence was found in an adult woman who had mild COVID-19 (a few samples of this study predate the infection). Cell type and time point are not known. The CDR3 is CASSSVLGRGNEKLFF. The CDR3 DNA follows: TGTGCCAGCAGTTCGGTACTAGGGAGAGGGAATGAAAAACTGTTTTTT.